This T cell receptor beta chain was recorded in a study of CD8 T cells in ankylosing spondylitis. This clonotype was seen a few times. The antigen is undetermined. Study results and limitations: Both synovial fluid and blood in reactive arthritis had previously been reported to carry some motif variants. One TCR beta motif, made up of seven to nine highly homologous variants, appeared characteristic of ankylosing spondylitis blood.

The V gene lost 7 bases and the J gene lost 3 bases, with 13 bases spanning the gap. The CDR3 is 13 residues long. By quantitative 5'-RACE with molecular barcodes, the TCR beta libraries were made. TCRdb re-called the 5' RACE reads with MiXCR, one entry per CDR3 protein. Of 350,000 to 450,000 distinct CDR3 sequences in the sample, approximately 26% are singletons; the top ten hold 0.89%. This receptor was taken from a male donor with ankylosing spondylitis. Sequencing used blood, either unsorted or a sorted T cell fraction (not recorded which). The V gene is TRBV12-3 or TRBV12-4, the J gene TRBJ2-7; unclear D gene. CDR3 sequence reads: CASKSGTFYEQYF. The CDR3 nucleotides are TGTGCCAGCAAGTCCGGCACTTTCTACGAGCAGTACTTC.